This T cell receptor (beta chain) originates from a study of tumor-infiltrating lymphocytes in primary liver carcinoma. Total RNA amounting to approximately 460 ng was the source from which TCR beta cDNA was made with a constant-region primer. Three nested multiplex PCR rounds, a slightly modified ARM-PCR, produced the libraries for TCR beta. Use of TRBV1-TRBV30 forward primers with a C-beta reverse primer characterized the first two PCR rounds, which lasted 10 cycles each. MiXCR was run by TCRdb on the multiplex PCR reads, yielding one entry per CDR3 protein. The sample lists tens of thousands of distinct CDR3 sequences; around three quarters were seen once. This clonotype was counted a few times. Its cognate antigen is unknown. This CDR3 is missing its conserved last phenylalanine or tryptophan, likely due to a read error. Overall study findings and caveats: Tumor tissue displayed a significantly greater top-250-clone fraction than blood (p = 0.039).

CDR3 size: 15 residues. The tissue used was unsorted bulk material of roughly 17-33 mg. RNA and DNA were co-extracted from it with the AllPrep DNA/RNA mini kit. Over 80% of the cells in every tumor sample were viable tumor cells. The rearrangement links TRBV12-3 or TRBV12-4 to TRBJ2-7; D may be TRBD1 or TRBD2 (5 bases each). Sequenced sample: liver tumor tissue from sampling region 3. The subset: tumor region T3, left-lateral pole. This receptor was taken from a man aged 35 to 55 with primary liver carcinoma and hepatitis B virus infection. CDR3 sequence: CVSSRGTGSTYEQYL. CDR3 sequence (DNA): TGTGTAAGCAGTCGAGGGACGGGCTCGACCTACGAGCAGTACTTA.